This T cell receptor (beta chain) was captured by sequencing in a study of T cell responses to AZD1222 COVID-19 vaccine. Note on this clone: Its specificity is unknown.

General study results and limits: At baseline, just six AZD1222 recipients tested seropositive. Among the donors, most were white British and more were female, and clonal diversity was possibly underestimated. Increased Spike-specific TCR breadth and depth were observed after two AZD1222 doses. All repertoire sampling was performed exclusively after the peak T cell response.

The repertoire was sequenced with immunoSEQ multiplex PCR; TCRdb's copy has only in-frame clones and lacks some. The data show about 120,000 clones, 91% seen once. Germline V gene lookup returns CDR1 MNHEY and CDR2 SVGAGI. Trimming pared 5 bases from V and 4 bases from J, leaving 11 bases between. The CDR3 covers 13 residues. The chain combines TRBV6-5 with TRBJ1-1; D ambiguous. This TCR came from an adult in good health. The source was peripheral blood, collected on day 0 of AZD1222 vaccination. The DNA of the CDR3 is TGTGCCAGCAGTACACAAGTAGGCACTGAAGCTTTCTTT. As protein: CASSTQVGTEAFF.